The source of this T cell receptor beta chain is a study of blood T cell repertoires in COVID-19. Trimming took off 4 bases at V and 6 bases at J, with 9 bases between the two ends. CDR3 length equals 12 residues. Per germline, CDR1 LNHDA and CDR2 SQIVND (reference sequence). The table came from immunoSEQ multiplex PCR; TCRdb's copy has only in-frame clones and leaves some out. The data hold around 42,000 clones, with roughly 80% observed a single time. The sequence was collected from a woman between 55 and 75 years old with acute or convalescent COVID-19. The specimen sequenced was peripheral blood. V gene TRBV19 combines with J gene TRBJ1-1; D gene uncertain. The CDR3 DNA reads as TGTGCCAGTAGTACTGTCGGGGCTGAAGCTTTCTTT. Residues: CASSTVGAEAFF.